This T cell receptor beta chain comes out of a study of cytomegalovirus exposure and HLA in healthy donors. Germline values: CDR1 SGHVS, CDR2 FNYEAQ. The CDR3 spans 19 residues. V lost 0 bases, J lost 5 bases, and 12 bases stayed unmatched. Everyone who donated was a healthy bone marrow donor. 60 Vbeta and 13 Jbeta primers were used in PCR. Libraries were prepared by immunoSEQ multiplex PCR; TCRdb keeps only in-frame clonotypes and omits some of them. The table lists about 110,000 clones, roughly 70% of them singletons, with around 10% in the top ten. The clonotype comes from a man aged 25 to 40 in good health and CMV-seropositive. Source material: PBMCs. The rearrangement links TRBV7-6 to TRBJ2-1; 11 nucleotides line up with TRBD2. CDR3 bases: TGTGCCAGCAGCTTAGCGCCCCATCGACTAGCGGGGTACAACAATGAGCAGTTCTTC. Its protein product is CASSLAPHRLAGYNNEQFF.